This T cell receptor (beta chain) came from a study of T cells after yellow fever vaccination. The overall study: Preparation of fractions with low cell numbers was performed using SMART-Seq v4 Ultra Low Input.

The study, taken as a whole, reports: Researchers cautioned that FACS-sorted repertoires could harbor abundant clonotypes contaminating from the bulk population.

This clonotype was counted between two and nine times. Its antigen is currently unknown. The germline V gene encodes CDR1 SGHTA and CDR2 FQGNSA. The CDR3 spans 14 residues. V dropped 3 bases and J dropped 5 bases, with 13 bases sitting between them. They built TCR cDNA with 5'RACE template switching, a step that put in a universal primer site and UMIs. Each CDR3 protein is one row after TCRdb ran MiXCR on the 5' RACE reads. The sample consists of under 700,000 distinct CDR3 sequences, about 17% of them appearing once. This chain uses TRBV7-2 with TRBJ2-5; maybe TRBD2 (5 bases). Sample: PBMCs, taken about 5 days after the first yellow fever vaccination. This TCR was recovered from a man aged 18 to 35 who received the YFV17D yellow fever vaccine. As DNA, the CDR3 is TGTGCCAGCAGCTTCCGGGGTAGGAGGGAGACCCAGTACTTC. Its translation: CASSFRGRRETQYF.